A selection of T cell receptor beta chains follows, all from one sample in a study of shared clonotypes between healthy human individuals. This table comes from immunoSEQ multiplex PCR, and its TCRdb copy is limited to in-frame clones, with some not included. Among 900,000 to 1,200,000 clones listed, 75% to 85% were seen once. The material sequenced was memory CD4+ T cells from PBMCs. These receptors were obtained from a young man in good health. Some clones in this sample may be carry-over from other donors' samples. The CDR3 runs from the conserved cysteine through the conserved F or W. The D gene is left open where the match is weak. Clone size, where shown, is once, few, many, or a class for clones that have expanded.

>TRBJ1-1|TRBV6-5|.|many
TGTGCCAGCAGCGACCGGGAGGGGGGGACTGAAGCTTTCTTT
CASSDREGGTEAFF
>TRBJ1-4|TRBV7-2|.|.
TGTGCCAGCAGCTTTTTCCCCAGAAATGAAAAACTGTTTTTT
CASSFFPRNEKLFF
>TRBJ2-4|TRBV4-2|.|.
TGTGCCAGCAGCCACCCGGGGACGGCCAACAAAAACATTCAGTACTTC
CASSHPGTANKNIQYF
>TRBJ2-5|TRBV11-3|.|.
TGTGCCAGCAGCTTAAACGGCAGGGTGGGGGAGACCCAGTACTTC
CASSLNGRVGETQYF
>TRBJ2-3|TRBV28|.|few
TGTGCCAGCAGTTTATCCGGATCGGGAACAGATACGCAGTATTTT
CASSLSGSGTDTQYF
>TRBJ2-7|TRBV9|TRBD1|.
TGTGCCAGCAGCGTAGGGGAGACAGGGGGATTCTACGAGCAGTACTTC
CASSVGETGGFYEQYF
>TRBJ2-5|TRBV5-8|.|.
TGTGCCAGCAGCTTGGGGCCTACCAGCCAAGAGACCCAGTACTTC
CASSLGPTSQETQYF
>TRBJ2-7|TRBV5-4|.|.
TGTGCCAGCAGCTTTAGCGGCTACGAGCAGTACTTC
CASSFSGYEQYF
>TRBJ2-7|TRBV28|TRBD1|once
TGTGCCAGCAGTTTATCTGCAGGGGGCGAGCAGTACTTC
CASSLSAGGEQYF
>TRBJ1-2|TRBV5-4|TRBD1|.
TGTGCCAGCAGCTTGGGCGACCAGGGGGCCCACTATGGCTACACCTTC
CASSLGDQGAHYGYTF
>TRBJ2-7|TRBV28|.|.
TGTGCCAGCAGTTCTCTCGGCGCAGGGGATATGTACGAGCAGTACTTC
CASSSLGAGDMYEQYF
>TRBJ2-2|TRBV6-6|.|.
TGTGCCAGCAACCAGGGGAGCACCGGGGAGCTGTTTTTT
CASNQGSTGELFF
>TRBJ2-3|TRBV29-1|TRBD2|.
TGCAGCGCCCCAGGACTAGCGGGAGGGCTGCCAGATACGCAGTATTTT
CSAPGLAGGLPDTQYF
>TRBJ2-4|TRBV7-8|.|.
TGTGCCAGCAGCTCCCTGGGGGGAAACATTCAGTACTTC
CASSSLGGNIQYF
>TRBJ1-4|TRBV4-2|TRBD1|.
TGTGCCAGCAGCCGACAGCAGGGACAGGGGGATGGGGCTTTGCTGTTTTTT
CASSRQQGQGDGALLFF
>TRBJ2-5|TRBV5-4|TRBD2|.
TGTGCCAGCAGCCCGGGACTAGCGGGAGCAGAGACCCAGTACTTC
CASSPGLAGAETQYF
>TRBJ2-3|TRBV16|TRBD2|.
TGTGCCAGCAGCCAATCTTCGGGACTAACTAGCACAGATACGCAGTATTTT
CASSQSSGLTSTDTQYF
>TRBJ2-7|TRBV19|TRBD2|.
TGTGCCAGTAGTAAACTAGCGAACCGTTCCTACGAGCAGTACTTC
CASSKLANRSYEQYF
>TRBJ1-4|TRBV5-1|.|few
TGCGCCAGCAGCCCTTCACGTGCAACTAATGAAAAACTGTTTTTT
CASSPSRATNEKLFF
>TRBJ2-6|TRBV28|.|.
TGTGCCAGCAGACTACCTGGGGCCAACGTCCTGACTTTC
CASRLPGANVLTF
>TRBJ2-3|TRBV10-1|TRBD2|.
TGCGCCAGCAGTGAGCTAGCGGGGGGCACAGATACGCAGTATTTT
CASSELAGGTDTQYF
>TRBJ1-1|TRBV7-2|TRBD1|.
TGTGCCAGCAGCTTAATGACAGGGTTCACTGAAGCTTTCTTT
CASSLMTGFTEAFF
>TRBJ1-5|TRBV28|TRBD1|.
TGTGCCAGCAGGGGGGGACAGACTTTCAATCAGCCCCAGCATTTT
CASRGGQTFNQPQHF
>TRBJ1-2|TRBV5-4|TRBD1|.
TGTGCCAGCAGCTTGGAGGCAGGGGGGTATGGCTACACCTTC
CASSLEAGGYGYTF
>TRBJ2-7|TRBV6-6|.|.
TGTGCCAGCGAAGGAGTAGCGTCCGCCTCCTACGAGCAGTACTTC
CASEGVASASYEQYF
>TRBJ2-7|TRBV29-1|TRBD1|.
TGCAGCGTTGAAGGGACAGGGGGCTACGAGCAGTACTTC
CSVEGTGGYEQYF
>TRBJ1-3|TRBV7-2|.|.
TGTGCCAGCAGCTTAGCTTTGCCAGCCTCTGGAAACACCATATATTTT
CASSLALPASGNTIYF
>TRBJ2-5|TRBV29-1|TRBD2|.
TGCAGCGCCTCACCGACTAGCGGGCCAAAGACCCAGTACTTC
CSASPTSGPKTQYF
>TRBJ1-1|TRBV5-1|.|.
TGCGCCAGCAGCTTGGCCCCAGGACTCAACACTGAAGCTTTCTTT
CASSLAPGLNTEAFF
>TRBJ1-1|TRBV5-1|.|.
TGCGCCAGCAGCTTGGAGCGAGGGTCTGAAGCTTTCTTT
CASSLERGSEAFF
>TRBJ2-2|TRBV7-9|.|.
TGTGCCAGCAGGCCCTCAAAGGCGGACACCGGGGAGCTGTTTTTT
CASRPSKADTGELFF
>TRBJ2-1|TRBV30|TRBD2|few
TGTGCCTGGAGTGGACTAGCGGGGCGAATTGGTGAGCAGTTCTTC
CAWSGLAGRIGEQFF
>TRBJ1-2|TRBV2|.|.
TGTGCCAGCAGTGAAGCCAGGGGAGGCTACACCTTC
CASSEARGGYTF
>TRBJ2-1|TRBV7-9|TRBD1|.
TGTGCCAGCAGCGCGGTGACAGGGGTCTCCTACAATGAGCAGTTCTTC
CASSAVTGVSYNEQFF
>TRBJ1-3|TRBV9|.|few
TGTGCCAGCAGCGTAGAGGCTGGAAACACCATATATTTT
CASSVEAGNTIYF
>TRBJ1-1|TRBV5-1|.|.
TGCGCCAGCAGCTTTTCTGGGTGGGACACTGAAGCTTTCTTT
CASSFSGWDTEAFF
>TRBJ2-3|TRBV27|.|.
TGTGCCAGCAGTAACCGGGGGCGTCAGACAGATACGCAGTATTTT
CASSNRGRQTDTQYF
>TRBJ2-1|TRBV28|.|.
TGTGCCAGCAGTTTGAGACAGCTATACAATGAGCAGTTCTTC
CASSLRQLYNEQFF
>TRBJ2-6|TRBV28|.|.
TGTGCCAGCAGTTTGGGGGGCGCTGGGGCCAACGTCCTGACTTTC
CASSLGGAGANVLTF
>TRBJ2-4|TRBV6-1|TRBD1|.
TGTGCCAGCAGTGTGGACAGGGGCGAGTACTTC
CASSVDRGEYF
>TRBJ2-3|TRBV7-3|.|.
TGTGCCAGCAGCTTCAGTGCAGATACGCAGTATTTT
CASSFSADTQYF
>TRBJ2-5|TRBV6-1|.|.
TGTGCCAGCAGTGAAGTTATGGGCGGGGAGACCCAGTACTTC
CASSEVMGGETQYF
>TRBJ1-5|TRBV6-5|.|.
TGTGCCAGCAGTAGGGGCCCGTATAGCAATCAGCCCCAGCATTTT
CASSRGPYSNQPQHF
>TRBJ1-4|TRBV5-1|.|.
TGCGCCAGCCGCTCGAGTCAGGGGAGTGAAAAACTGTTTTTT
CASRSSQGSEKLFF
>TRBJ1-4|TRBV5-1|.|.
TGCGCCAGCAGCCGGGGGGAGGCAGAAAAACTGTTTTTT
CASSRGEAEKLFF
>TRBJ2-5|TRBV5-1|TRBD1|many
TGCGCCAGCAGCTTAAGGGGGCCCGAAGAGACCCAGTACTTC
CASSLRGPEETQYF
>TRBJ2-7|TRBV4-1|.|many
TGCGCCAGCAGCCAAGAATATCCTCACCGGGCGGAGCAGTACTTC
CASSQEYPHRAEQYF
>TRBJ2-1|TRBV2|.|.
TGTGCCAGCAGCAGGGACGAATACAATGAGCAGTTCTTC
CASSRDEYNEQFF
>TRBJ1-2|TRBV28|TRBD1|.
TGTGCCAGCAGCTGGGGACAGGGGTTGGGCTACACCTTC
CASSWGQGLGYTF
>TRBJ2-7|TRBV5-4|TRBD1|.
TGTGCCAGCAGCTACCCACCCGGACAGGGGAGCTCCTACGAGCAGTACTTC
CASSYPPGQGSSYEQYF
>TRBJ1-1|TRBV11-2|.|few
TGTGCCAGCAGCCCACAGGGTCGAGGGGCTGAAGCTTTCTTT
CASSPQGRGAEAFF
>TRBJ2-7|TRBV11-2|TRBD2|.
TGTGCCAGCAGCACGCCGCGTTTCCGCGGGGGCGAGCAGTACTTC
CASSTPRFRGGEQYF
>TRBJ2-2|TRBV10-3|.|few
TGTGCCATCTGTAACAAGTCCCTTACCGGGGAGCTGTTTTTT
CAICNKSLTGELFF